The next 16 T cell receptor beta chains were all read from a single sample in a study of T cells in Graves' hyperthyroidism and ophthalmopathy. From RNA transcripts, TCR beta CDR3 regions were amplified. The HTBI primer set served for first-round RT-PCR of the TCR CDR3. TCRdb re-derived calls from the multiplex PCR reads in MiXCR, one entry per CDR3 protein. The sample lists 350,000 to 450,000 distinct CDR3 sequences; about 18% were seen once. Specimen: blood. These receptors were taken from a woman aged 25 to 45 with Graves' hyperthyroidism that later progressed to Graves' ophthalmopathy.

This clonotype came up a few times. V usage is TRBV25-1 and J usage is TRBJ2-7; 10 nucleotides agree with TRBD1. The germline gives CDR1 MGHDK, CDR2 SYGVNS. Losses at the gene ends were 5 bases for V and 2 bases for J; bases not matched to a gene: 6. The CDR3 spans 15 residues. The CDR3 loop reads CASSPGQGMPYEQYF. CDR3 nucleotides: TGTGCCAGCAGTCCGGGACAGGGGATGCCCTACGAGCAGTACTTC.

This clonotype occurred a few times. The genes are TRBV28 and TRBJ2-7, with 7 positions matching TRBD1. The CDR3 length is 16 residues. The germline V gene has CDR1 MDHEN and CDR2 SYDVKM. The trim removed 5 bases at V and 3 bases at J, leaving 13 bases unmatched. The CDR3 sequence: CASSQATGQLFYEQYF. In DNA form, the CDR3 reads TGTGCCAGCAGTCAGGCGACGGGACAGTTATTCTACGAGCAGTACTTC.

This clonotype has at least ten counts. This chain uses TRBV5-1 with TRBJ1-1; D possibly corresponds to TRBD1 (6 bases). The CDR3 sequence is 14 residues long. Trimming removed 2 bases at V and 4 bases at J, with 12 bases between. CDR1 is SGHRS, CDR2 YFSETQ, per germline. This CDR3 is CASSFGKGGTEAFF. CDR3 sequence (DNA): TGCGCCAGCAGCTTTGGGAAGGGGGGCACTGAAGCTTTCTTT.

This clonotype was counted between two and nine times. The chain links TRBV15 to TRBJ1-2, with D unclear. Trimming shortened V by 2 bases and J by 1 base, and 11 bases separated the two germline ends. The length of the CDR3 is 15 residues. Germline V gene data show CDR1 as LNHNV and CDR2 as YYDKDF (reference sequence). The CDR3 spells CATSRTDHSNYGYTF. CDR3 sequence (DNA): TGTGCCACCAGCAGAACAGACCACAGTAACTATGGCTACACCTTC. The full variable domain, rest sourced from reference TRBV15 and TRBJ1-2, is DAMVIQNPRYQVTQFGKPVTLSCSQTLNHNVMYWYQQKSSQAPKLLFHYYDKDFNNEADTPDNFQSRRPNTSFCFLDIRSPGLGDTAMYLCATSRTDHSNYGYTFGSGTRLTVV.

The chain employs TRBV6-1 and TRBJ2-1; the D gene is possibly TRBD2 (6 bases). This CDR3 is built from 15 residues. Trimming removed 3 bases from V and 8 bases from J, with 17 bases in between. CDR1 is MNHNS, CDR2 SASEGT, per germline. This CDR3 is CASSDGRESVHEQFF. Written as DNA, the CDR3 is TGTGCCAGCAGTGACGGGCGGGAATCTGTACATGAGCAGTTCTTC.

V gene TRBV5-1 combines with J gene TRBJ2-3; D perhaps matches TRBD1 (6 bases). The CDR3 sequence is 15 residues long. V shed 1 base and J shed 2 bases, with 11 bases lying between them. In germline, CDR1 is SGHRS, CDR2 YFSETQ. The CDR3 sequence: CASSLLGALTDTQYF. DNA of the CDR3: TGCGCCAGCAGCTTGTTGGGGGCCCTCACAGATACGCAGTATTTT.

The chain links TRBV4-1 to TRBJ1-5, with D hard to call. V was trimmed by 1 base and J by 4 bases, leaving 11 bases between them. The CDR3 totals 15 residues. Germline loops: CDR1 MGHRA, CDR2 YSYEKL. The CDR3: CASSQGVEGNQPQHF. The CDR3 coding sequence is TGCGCCAGCAGCCAAGGAGTCGAAGGGAATCAGCCCCAGCATTTT.

This clonotype occurred many times. This chain links TRBV7-8 with TRBJ1-4; D gene uncertain. This CDR3 has 13 amino acids. Trimming took 3 bases from V and 8 from J, leaving 10 bases between them. Germline lookup yields CDR1 SGHVS and CDR2 FQNEAQ. CDR3 sequence (DNA): TGTGCCAGCAGCTTGTACCTCCACGAAAAACTGTTTTTT. This encodes CASSLYLHEKLFF.

The genes are TRBV24-1 and TRBJ1-5; D uncertain. This CDR3 is 14 amino acids long. The germline CDR1 and CDR2 sequences are KGHDR and SFDVKD. V was cut by 6 bases and J by 9 bases, with 17 bases left in between. Here the CDR3 reads CATSPYGSLGPQHF. The CDR3 DNA reads TGTGCCACCAGTCCGTACGGTTCGCTGGGGCCCCAGCATTTT.

This clonotype was counted a few times. The chain carries TRBV7-8 and TRBJ2-1, with D maybe TRBD2 (6 bases). Between the trimmed V and J ends, which lost 1 base and 12 bases, there was a span of 7 bases. The CDR3 is 11 residues long. Germline V lookup: CDR1 SGHVS, CDR2 FQNEAQ. The CDR3 DNA reads as TGTGCCAGCAGCTTAGGGGGAGGGCAGTTCTTC. The encoded protein is CASSLGGGQFF.

This chain links TRBV20-1 with TRBJ1-5; D not resolved. The CDR3 is 17 amino acids. The V end was cut by 3 bases, the J end by 0 bases, with 18 bases between. Germline V lookup: CDR1 DFQATT, CDR2 SNEGSKA (reference sequence). In DNA, the CDR3 is TGCAGTGCTAGGCCCCTTTTGGGAGGACTTAGCAATCAGCCCCAGCATTTT. This encodes CSARPLLGGLSNQPQHF.

Only a few counts were recorded for this clonotype. V and J are TRBV2 and TRBJ2-1; 9 bases map to TRBD2. Germline V lookup: CDR1 SNHLY, CDR2 FYNNEI. V lost 6 bases, J lost 6 bases, and 6 bases stayed unmatched. CDR3 length: 14 residues. The DNA for the CDR3 is TGTGCCAGCAGGAGCGCGGGGGGGCCCAATGAGCAGTTCTTC. It specifies CASRSAGGPNEQFF.

The gene calls are TRBV19 and TRBJ2-2; D remains ambiguous. From germline, CDR1 is LNHDA and CDR2 SQIVND (reference sequence). The CDR3 contains 15 residues. V shed 5 bases and J shed 8 bases, with 18 bases lying between them. The CDR3 sequence: CASSSSNTGWGELFF. CDR3 DNA: TGTGCCAGTAGTTCATCCAACACGGGTTGGGGGGAGCTGTTTTTT. Full variable domain (missing parts from reference TRBV19 and TRBJ2-2): DGGITQSPKYLFRKEGQNVTLSCEQNLNHDAMYWYRQDPGQGLRLIYYSQIVNDFQKGDIAEGYSVSREKKESFPLTVTSAQKNPTAFYLCASSSSNTGWGELFFGEGSRLTVL.

The J gene is TRBJ1-5, the V gene TRBV12-3 or TRBV12-4; 7 positions match TRBD1. Unmatched junction bases numbered 4, after V lost 6 bases and J lost 2 bases. This CDR3 is 14 amino acids long. CDR3 region: CASRVTGGNQPQHF. The DNA of the CDR3 is TGTGCCAGCAGAGTAACAGGGGGCAATCAGCCCCAGCATTTT.

In its sample, this clonotype was seen a few times. The CDR3 DNA is TGCGCCAGCTCTTCGAGGGCGGGAGGCCTCTCCTACAATGAGCAGTTCTTC. The encoded protein is CASSSRAGGLSYNEQFF. This chain uses TRBV4-1 with TRBJ2-1, with 8 bases fitting TRBD2. With 8 bases clipped from V and 0 bases from J, the junction kept 12 bases outside the gene matches. The CDR3 totals 17 residues. Per the germline V gene, CDR1 is MGHRA and CDR2 is YSYEKL.

This clonotype appeared a few times. The chain carries TRBV9 and TRBJ2-3; D gene ambiguous. The germline V gene encodes CDR1 SGDLS and CDR2 YYNGEE. The CDR3 totals 14 residues. Trimming cost V 0 bases and J 5 bases, with 10 bases left between them. The DNA of the CDR3 is TGTGCCAGCAGCGTAGCTACAGAGGAAGATACGCAGTATTTT. Translated: CASSVATEEDTQYF.